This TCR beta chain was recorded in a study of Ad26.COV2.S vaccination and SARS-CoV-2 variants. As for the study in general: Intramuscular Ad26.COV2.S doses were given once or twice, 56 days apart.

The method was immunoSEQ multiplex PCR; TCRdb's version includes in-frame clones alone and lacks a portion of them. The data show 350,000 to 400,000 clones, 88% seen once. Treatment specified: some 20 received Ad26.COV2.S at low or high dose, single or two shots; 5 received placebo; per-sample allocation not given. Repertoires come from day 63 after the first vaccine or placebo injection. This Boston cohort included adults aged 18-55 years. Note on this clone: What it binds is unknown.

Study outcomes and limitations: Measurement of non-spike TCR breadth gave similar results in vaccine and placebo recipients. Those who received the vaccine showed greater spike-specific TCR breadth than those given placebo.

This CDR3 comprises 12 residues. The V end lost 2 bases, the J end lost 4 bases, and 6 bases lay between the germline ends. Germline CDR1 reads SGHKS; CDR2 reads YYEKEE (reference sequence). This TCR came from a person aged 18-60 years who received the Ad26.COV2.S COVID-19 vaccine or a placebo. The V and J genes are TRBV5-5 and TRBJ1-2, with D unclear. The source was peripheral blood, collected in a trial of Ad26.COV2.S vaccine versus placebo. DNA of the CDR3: TGTGCCAGCAGCTTATTTCGCTATGGCTACACCTTC. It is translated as CASSLFRYGYTF.